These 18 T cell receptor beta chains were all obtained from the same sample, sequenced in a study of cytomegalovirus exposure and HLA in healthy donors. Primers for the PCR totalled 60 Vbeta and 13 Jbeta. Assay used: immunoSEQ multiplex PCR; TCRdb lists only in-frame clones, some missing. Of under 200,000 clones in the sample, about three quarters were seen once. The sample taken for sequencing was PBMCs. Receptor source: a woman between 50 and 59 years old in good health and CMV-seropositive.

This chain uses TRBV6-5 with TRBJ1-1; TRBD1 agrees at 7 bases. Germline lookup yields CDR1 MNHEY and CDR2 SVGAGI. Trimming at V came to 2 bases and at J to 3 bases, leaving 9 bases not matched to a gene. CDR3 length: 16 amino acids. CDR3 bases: TGTGCCAGCAGTTACGGAGTAACAGGGGCCTACACTGAAGCTTTCTTT. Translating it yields CASSYGVTGAYTEAFF.

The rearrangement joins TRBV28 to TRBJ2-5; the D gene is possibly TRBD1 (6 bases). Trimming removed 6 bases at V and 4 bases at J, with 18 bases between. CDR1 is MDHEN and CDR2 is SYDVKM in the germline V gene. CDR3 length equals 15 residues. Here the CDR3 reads CASRGALGPSETQYF. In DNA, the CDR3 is TGTGCCAGCAGGGGGGCTCTGGGTCCATCAGAGACCCAGTACTTC.

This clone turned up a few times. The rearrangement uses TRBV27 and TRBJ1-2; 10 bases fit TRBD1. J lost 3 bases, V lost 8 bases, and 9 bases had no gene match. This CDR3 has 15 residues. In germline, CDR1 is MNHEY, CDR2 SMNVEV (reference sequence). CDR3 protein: CASHPGTGDHYGYTF. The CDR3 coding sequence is TGTGCCAGCCACCCGGGGACAGGGGACCACTATGGCTACACCTTC.

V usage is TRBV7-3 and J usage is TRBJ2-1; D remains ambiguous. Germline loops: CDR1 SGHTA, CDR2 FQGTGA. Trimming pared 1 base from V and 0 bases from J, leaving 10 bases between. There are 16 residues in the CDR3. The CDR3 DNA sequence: TGTGCCAGCAGCTTAATGGCGCGGAGCTCCTACAATGAGCAGTTCTTC. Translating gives CASSLMARSSYNEQFF.

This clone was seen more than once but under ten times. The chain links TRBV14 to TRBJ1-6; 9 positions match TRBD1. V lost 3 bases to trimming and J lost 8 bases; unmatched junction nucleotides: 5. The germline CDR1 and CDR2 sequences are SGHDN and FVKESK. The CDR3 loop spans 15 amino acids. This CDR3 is CASSHTGTGYSPLHF. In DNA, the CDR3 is TGTGCCAGCAGCCATACCGGGACAGGGTATTCACCCCTCCACTTT.

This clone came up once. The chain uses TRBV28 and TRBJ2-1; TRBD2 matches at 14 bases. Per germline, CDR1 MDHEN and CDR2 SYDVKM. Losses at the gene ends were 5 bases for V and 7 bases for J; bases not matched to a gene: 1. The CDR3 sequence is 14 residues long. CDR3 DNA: TGTGCCAGCAGTGGGACTAGCGGGAGAAATGAGCAGTTCTTC. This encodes CASSGTSGRNEQFF.

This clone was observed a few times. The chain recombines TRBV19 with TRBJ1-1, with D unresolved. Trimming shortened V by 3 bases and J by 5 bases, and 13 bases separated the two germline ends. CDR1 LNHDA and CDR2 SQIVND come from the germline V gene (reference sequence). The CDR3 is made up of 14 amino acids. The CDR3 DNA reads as TGTGCCAGTAGTATGTCTCAGGTCCCTACTGAAGCTTTCTTT. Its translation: CASSMSQVPTEAFF.

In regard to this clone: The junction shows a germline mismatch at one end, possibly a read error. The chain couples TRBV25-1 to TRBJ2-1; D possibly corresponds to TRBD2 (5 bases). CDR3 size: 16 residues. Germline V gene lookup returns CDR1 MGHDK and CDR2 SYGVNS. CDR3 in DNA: TGTGCCAGCAGTGAAAGACTACAAAGGTCCCACAATGGGCAGTTCTTC. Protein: CASSERLQRSHNGQFF.

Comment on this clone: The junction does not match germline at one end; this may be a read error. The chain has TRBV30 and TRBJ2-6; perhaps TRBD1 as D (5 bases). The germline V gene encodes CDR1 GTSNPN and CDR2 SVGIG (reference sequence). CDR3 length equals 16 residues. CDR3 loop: CAWSVAGLSGANGLTF. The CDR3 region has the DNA TGTGCCTGGAGTGTGGCAGGCCTCTCTGGGGCCAACGGCCTGACTTTC.

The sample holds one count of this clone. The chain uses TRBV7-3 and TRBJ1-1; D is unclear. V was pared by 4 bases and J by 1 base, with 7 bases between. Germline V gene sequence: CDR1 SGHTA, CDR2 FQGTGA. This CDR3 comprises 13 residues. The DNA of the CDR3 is TGTGCCAGCAGCTCCGGTTCGAACACTGAAGCTTTCTTT. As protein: CASSSGSNTEAFF. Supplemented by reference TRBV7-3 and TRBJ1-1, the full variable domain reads GAGVSQTPSNKVTEKGKYVELRCDPISGHTALYWYRQSLGQGPEFLIYFQGTGAADDSGLPNDRFFAVRPEGSVSTLKIQRTERGDSAVYLCASSSGSNTEAFFGQGTRLTVV.

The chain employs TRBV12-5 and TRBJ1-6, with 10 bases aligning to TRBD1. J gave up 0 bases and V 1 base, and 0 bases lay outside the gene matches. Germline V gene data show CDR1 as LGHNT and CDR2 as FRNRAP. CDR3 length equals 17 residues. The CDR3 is CASGLGDRGSYNSPLHF. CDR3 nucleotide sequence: TGTGCTAGTGGTTTGGGGGACAGGGGCTCCTATAATTCACCCCTCCACTTT. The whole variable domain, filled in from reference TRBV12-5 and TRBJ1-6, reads DARVTQTPRHKVTEMGQEVTMRCQPILGHNTVFWYRQTMMQGLELLAYFRNRAPLDDSGMPKDRFSAEMPDATLATLKIQPSEPRDSAVYFCASGLGDRGSYNSPLHFGNGTRLTVT.

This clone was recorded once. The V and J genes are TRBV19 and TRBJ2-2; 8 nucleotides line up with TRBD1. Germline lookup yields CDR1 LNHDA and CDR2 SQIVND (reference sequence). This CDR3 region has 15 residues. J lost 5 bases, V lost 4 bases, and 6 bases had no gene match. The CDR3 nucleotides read TGTGCCAGTAGTACCGGGACAGGTCATACCGGGGAGCTGTTTTTT. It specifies CASSTGTGHTGELFF.

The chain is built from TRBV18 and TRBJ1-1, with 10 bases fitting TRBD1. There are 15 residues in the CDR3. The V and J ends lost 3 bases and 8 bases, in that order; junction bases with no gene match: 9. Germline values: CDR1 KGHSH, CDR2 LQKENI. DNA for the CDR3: TGTGCCAGCTCACCTTCCGGGACAGGGGTTTTAGAAGCTTTCTTT. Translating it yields CASSPSGTGVLEAFF.

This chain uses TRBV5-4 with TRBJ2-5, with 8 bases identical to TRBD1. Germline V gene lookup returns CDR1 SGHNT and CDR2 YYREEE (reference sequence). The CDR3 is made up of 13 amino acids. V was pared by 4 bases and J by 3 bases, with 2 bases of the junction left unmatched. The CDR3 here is CASSLDREETQYF. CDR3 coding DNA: TGTGCCAGCAGCCTGGACAGGGAAGAGACCCAGTACTTC.

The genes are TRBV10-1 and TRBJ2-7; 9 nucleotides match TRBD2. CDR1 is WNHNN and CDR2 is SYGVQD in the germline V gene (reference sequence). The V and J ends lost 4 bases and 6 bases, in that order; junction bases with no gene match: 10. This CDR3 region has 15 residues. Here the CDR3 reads CASSVPDSGRGEQYF. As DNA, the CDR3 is TGCGCCAGCAGTGTGCCGGATAGCGGGAGAGGCGAGCAGTACTTC.

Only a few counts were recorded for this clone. DNA for the CDR3: TGCGCCAGCAGCCAAGCTGGCTCCCCGGGGGAGCAGTTCTTC. Its protein product is CASSQAGSPGEQFF. The chain employs TRBV4-3 and TRBJ2-1, with a tentative D call TRBD2 (5 bases). V lost 1 base and J 10 bases, leaving 14 bases between the germline ends. Germline lookup yields CDR1 LGHNA and CDR2 YSLEER. The length of the CDR3 is 14 residues.

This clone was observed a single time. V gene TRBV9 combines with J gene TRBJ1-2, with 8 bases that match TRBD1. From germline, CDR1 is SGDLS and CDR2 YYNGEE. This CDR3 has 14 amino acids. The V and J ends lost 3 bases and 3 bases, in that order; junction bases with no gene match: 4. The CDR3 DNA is TGTGCCAGCAGCGGGGGACAGGAGGACTATGGCTACACCTTC. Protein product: CASSGGQEDYGYTF.

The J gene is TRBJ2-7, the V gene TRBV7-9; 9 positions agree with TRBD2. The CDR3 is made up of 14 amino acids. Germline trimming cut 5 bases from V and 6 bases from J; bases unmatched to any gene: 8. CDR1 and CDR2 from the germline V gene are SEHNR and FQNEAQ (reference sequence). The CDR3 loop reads CASSTTGTSSEQYF. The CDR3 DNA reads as TGTGCCAGCAGCACCACCGGGACTAGCTCCGAGCAGTACTTC.